This T cell receptor (beta chain) came from a study of blood T cell repertoires in COVID-19. The V and J ends lost 1 base and 1 base respectively, with 11 bases between them. Per germline, CDR1 MGHRA and CDR2 YSYEKL. The CDR3 consists of 15 residues. Methods used by the authors: Amplification of reference gene primers provided the estimated nucleated cell counts. The assay was immunoSEQ multiplex PCR, and TCRdb's table has in-frame clones only and misses some. That table supplies the V and J calls and clone size; D and trimming were determined from the DNA. The data hold 300,000 to 350,000 clones, with 80% to 95% observed a single time. Seattle participants joined during active infection and were tracked over time.

Sequencing used peripheral blood. This clonotype was obtained from a woman in her twenties or thirties with COVID-19, enrolled during active disease. The chain has TRBV4-1 and TRBJ2-7; D may be TRBD2 (5 bases). The CDR3 bases are TGCGCCAGCAGCCAAGGAACTCCGGGGTCCTACGAGCAGTACTTC. Amino acids: CASSQGTPGSYEQYF.